The 25 T cell receptor beta chains given below trace back to one sample, sequenced in a study of long-term antiretroviral therapy in people with HIV. Survey-level immunoSEQ v3.0 assays were run. This table comes from immunoSEQ multiplex PCR, and its TCRdb copy is limited to in-frame clones, with some not included. The sample contains tens of thousands of clones, roughly nine tenths of which appear only once. Sequenced here: unsorted PBMCs, sampled 0.1 years before starting antiretroviral therapy. These TCRs come from a woman aged 45-65 years with HIV.

This sequence joins TRBV19 and TRBJ1-3, with 8 nucleotides matching TRBD1. This CDR3 is 14 amino acids long. V was pared by 5 bases and J by 4 bases, with 4 bases of the junction left unmatched. CDR1 is LNHDA and CDR2 is SQIVND in the germline V gene (reference sequence). The CDR3 loop is CASSPQGVGNTIYF. The DNA for the CDR3 is TGTGCCAGTAGTCCACAGGGGGTCGGAAACACCATATATTTT.

The rearrangement uses TRBV30 and TRBJ1-1; TRBD1 is a possible D gene (6 bases). Trimming took 5 bases from V and 1 from J, leaving 14 bases between them. This CDR3 spans 14 amino acids. From germline, CDR1 is GTSNPN and CDR2 SVGIG (reference sequence). The CDR3 DNA is TGTGCCTGGGATAGGGGACACCCGAACACTGAAGCTTTCTTT. Protein: CAWDRGHPNTEAFF.

This sequence joins TRBV4-3 and TRBJ2-1, with D possibly TRBD2 on 7 matching bases. This CDR3 contains 15 residues. Per the germline V gene, CDR1 is LGHNA and CDR2 is YSLEER. V lost 0 bases and J 4 bases, leaving 10 bases between the germline ends. The CDR3 nucleotides read TGCGCCAGCAGCCAAGAGGGGGGGCCTTACAATGAGCAGTTCTTC. Translated: CASSQEGGPYNEQFF.

The rearrangement links TRBV7-6 to TRBJ1-3; D gene unclear. The ends were cut back, 5 bases at V and 0 bases at J, with 8 bases in the middle. Germline CDR1 and CDR2: SGHVS and FNYEAQ. The CDR3 is 14 residues long. CDR3 loop: CASSPPASGNTIYF. CDR3 bases: TGTGCCAGCAGCCCACCGGCCTCTGGAAACACCATATATTTT. Filled out from reference TRBV7-6 and TRBJ1-3, the complete variable domain reads GAGVSQSPRYKVTKRGQDVALRCDPISGHVSLYWYRQALGQGPEFLTYFNYEAQQDKSGLPNDRFSAERPEGSISTLTIQRTEQRDSAMYRCASSPPASGNTIYFGEGSWLTVV.

The chain joins TRBV5-4 to TRBJ2-2; 12 bases are shared with TRBD2. The ends lost 4 bases at V and 1 base at J; junction bases unmatched: 5. Germline CDR1 is SGHNT and CDR2 is YYREEE (reference sequence). The CDR3 length is 17 residues. The CDR3 region is CASSVPGLAGNTGELFF. The CDR3 DNA is TGTGCCAGCAGCGTACCGGGACTAGCGGGGAACACCGGGGAGCTGTTTTTT.

This chain joins TRBV27 and TRBJ2-1; D remains ambiguous. This CDR3 comprises 12 residues. V lost 0 bases to trimming and J lost 6 bases, with 3 bases between them. Germline V lookup: CDR1 MNHEY, CDR2 SMNVEV (reference sequence). The DNA of the CDR3 is TGTGCCAGCAGTTTATCCCTCAATGAGCAGTTCTTC. It encodes CASSLSLNEQFF.

This sequence joins TRBV7-3 and TRBJ2-3; a weak D match, TRBD2 (7 bases). CDR3 length equals 16 residues. The germline V gene has CDR1 SGHTA and CDR2 FQGTGA. The ends were cut back, 0 bases at V and 4 bases at J, with 14 bases in the middle. The CDR3 nucleotides read TGTGCCAGCAGCTTAACTAGGGGGGGCCGAGCAGATACGCAGTATTTT. It translates to CASSLTRGGRADTQYF.

Notes on this clone: The junction differs from germline at one of its ends, possibly a read error. This sequence joins TRBV7-7 and TRBJ2-5, with D possibly TRBD2 on 6 matching bases. This CDR3 contains 15 residues. Germline CDR1 reads SSHAT; CDR2 reads FNYEAQ (reference sequence). CDR3 loop: CASSLQPGVQETQYF. CDR3 in DNA: TGTGCTAGCAGCCTTCAACCGGGGGTTCAAGAGACCCAGTACTTC.

The rearrangement links TRBV25-1 to TRBJ1-1; a weak D match, TRBD1 (5 bases). Germline loops: CDR1 MGHDK, CDR2 SYGVNS. CDR3 length: 13 residues. Trimming took off 8 bases at V and 5 bases at J, with 15 bases between the two ends. CDR3 region: CASPGGSRTEAFF. CDR3 DNA sequence: TGTGCCAGCCCTGGGGGGTCCCGTACTGAAGCTTTCTTT.

The chain uses TRBV2 and TRBJ1-1, with 10 positions matching TRBD1. V gave up 6 bases and J gave up 3 bases; unmatched junction bases: 7. In germline, CDR1 is SNHLY, CDR2 FYNNEI. The CDR3 runs 15 residues. This CDR3 reads CASRVRQGADTEAFF. The CDR3 DNA sequence: TGTGCCAGCAGGGTTAGACAGGGGGCCGACACTGAAGCTTTCTTT.

V is TRBV9 and J is TRBJ2-2; 8 bases are shared with TRBD2. This CDR3 has 16 residues. V lost 4 bases and J lost 4; bases outside the gene matches: 9. The germline gives CDR1 SGDLS, CDR2 YYNGEE. The CDR3 loop is CASSPHTGLGTGELFF. As DNA, the CDR3 is TGTGCCAGCAGCCCCCATACGGGACTAGGCACCGGGGAGCTGTTTTTT.

V gene TRBV25-1 combines with J gene TRBJ1-2, with D unclear. The CDR3 runs to 14 residues. CDR1 is MGHDK, CDR2 SYGVNS, per germline. Trimming cost V 7 bases and J 8 bases, with 20 bases left between them. CDR3 in DNA: TGTGCCAGCACCCCCCCGGGCCCCCAGAGGGGCTACACCTTC. It encodes CASTPPGPQRGYTF.

This chain links TRBV9 with TRBJ1-1; D may be TRBD1 (6 bases). The CDR3 consists of 16 residues. V was cut by 0 bases and J by 11 bases, with 23 bases left in between. Germline V gives CDR1 SGDLS, CDR2 YYNGEE. The CDR3 loop reads CASSVEVGGGNEVAFF. CDR3 coding DNA: TGTGCCAGCAGCGTAGAGGTTGGAGGGGGAAATGAAGTGGCTTTCTTT.

This rearrangement joins TRBV7-9 to TRBJ1-6, with a possible D match to TRBD1 (5 bases). Germline V gives CDR1 SEHNR, CDR2 FQNEAQ (reference sequence). Between the trimmed V and J ends, which lost 0 bases and 13 bases, there was a span of 16 bases. This CDR3 has 15 residues. CDR3 region: CASSLARDGLGPLHF. CDR3 nucleotide sequence: TGTGCCAGCAGCTTAGCGCGGGACGGGCTAGGGCCCCTCCACTTT.

The chain joins TRBV19 to TRBJ1-2, with D maybe TRBD1 (5 bases). The V gene lost 5 bases and the J gene lost 7 bases, with 17 bases spanning the gap. CDR3 size: 14 residues. Germline V gives CDR1 LNHDA, CDR2 SQIVND (reference sequence). CDR3 amino acids: CASSPGKYGGGYTF. The CDR3 bases are TGTGCCAGTAGTCCAGGGAAGTATGGTGGTGGCTACACCTTC.

In this sample, this clone turned up once. The V and J genes are TRBV4-3 and TRBJ2-1; 8 bases align to TRBD1. This CDR3 is built from 19 residues. CDR1 and CDR2 (germline): LGHNA, YSLEER. J gave up 4 bases and V 4 bases, and 18 bases lay outside the gene matches. The CDR3 DNA is TGCGCCAGCAGCCCCGCAGGCGGACAGGGTATGTCACCTTACAATGAGCAGTTCTTC. Its protein is CASSPAGGQGMSPYNEQFF.

The V and J genes are TRBV30 and TRBJ1-5; the D is unclear. CDR1 is GTSNPN, CDR2 SVGIG, per germline (reference sequence). The V gene lost 5 bases and the J gene lost 2 bases, with 16 bases spanning the gap. The CDR3 is 15 residues long. In DNA form, the CDR3 reads TGTGCCTGGCCACCCCGAACGTGGGGCAATCAGCCCCAGCATTTT. Its protein product is CAWPPRTWGNQPQHF.

This clone was observed once. The chain carries TRBV7-9 and TRBJ1-1; D gene uncertain. Germline assignment: CDR1 SEHNR and CDR2 FQNEAQ (reference sequence). Trimming cost V 1 base and J 3 bases, with 6 bases left between them. This CDR3 has 13 amino acids. CDR3 protein: CASSLDSYTEAFF. CDR3 sequence (DNA): TGTGCCAGCAGCTTAGATAGCTACACTGAAGCTTTCTTT. Full variable domain (outside the CDR3, taken from reference TRBV7-9 and TRBJ1-1): DTGVSQNPRHKITKRGQNVTFRCDPISEHNRLYWYRQTLGQGPEFLTYFQNEAQLEKSRLLSDRFSAERPKGSFSTLEIQRTEQGDSAMYLCASSLDSYTEAFFGQGTRLTVV.

The chain uses TRBV5-4 and TRBJ2-1, with 9 nucleotides matching TRBD2. CDR1 and CDR2 (germline): SGHNT, YYREEE (reference sequence). The CDR3 covers 14 residues. The ends lost 6 bases at V and 7 bases at J; junction bases unmatched: 8. CDR3 bases: TGTGCCAGCAATAGGGCGGGGGGGATGAATGAGCAGTTCTTC. Translated, it gives CASNRAGGMNEQFF. Looking up the rest from reference TRBV5-4 and TRBJ2-1 gives the full variable domain: ETGVTQSPTHLIKTRGQQVTLRCSSQSGHNTVSWYQQALGQGPQFIFQYYREEENGRGNFPPRFSGLQFPNYSSELNVNALELDDSALYLCASNRAGGMNEQFFGPGTRLTVL.

This clone was detected only once. The V gene is TRBV20-1, the J gene TRBJ1-1, with a weak D call TRBD1 (5 bases). V lost 0 bases to trimming and J lost 12 bases, with 11 bases between them. The CDR3 consists of 11 residues. CDR1 is DFQATT, CDR2 SNEGSKA, per germline (reference sequence). CDR3 DNA sequence: TGCAGTGCTAGAGAGGGGGTTGGGTCTTTCTTT. Protein sequence: CSAREGVGSFF.

The V call is TRBV30, the J call TRBJ2-6, with D hard to call. Germline V gene data show CDR1 as GTSNPN and CDR2 as SVGIG (reference sequence). With 0 bases removed from V and 0 bases from J, the gap between germline ends came to 6 bases. The CDR3 has 15 residues. CDR3 coding DNA: TGTGCCTGGAGTGTATCGGACTCTGGGGCCAACGTCCTGACTTTC. This translates into CAWSVSDSGANVLTF.

Worth noting for this clone: The same CDR3 also results from other DNA sequences found in this sample. V usage is TRBV5-5 and J usage is TRBJ2-1; D is undetermined. CDR1 and CDR2 from the germline V gene are SGHKS and YYEKEE (reference sequence). V lost 0 bases and J lost 5, with 6 bases in between. CDR3 size: 13 residues. The CDR3 region is CASSLGPDNEQFF. The CDR3 DNA is TGTGCCAGCAGCTTGGGGCCAGACAATGAGCAGTTCTTC.

Only one count was recorded for this clone. The chain links TRBV6-4 to TRBJ2-2; 9 positions agree with TRBD1. Trimming cost V 10 bases and J 5 bases; bases outside gene matches: 8. This CDR3 has 14 amino acids. CDR1 is MRHNA and CDR2 is SNTAGT in the germline V gene. Here the CDR3 reads CATGQGSETGELFF. The CDR3 DNA reads as TGTGCCACCGGACAGGGGAGTGAGACCGGGGAGCTGTTTTTT.

The rearrangement joins TRBV9 to TRBJ2-4, with 10 bases matching TRBD1. This CDR3 region has 16 residues. Per the germline V gene, CDR1 is SGDLS and CDR2 is YYNGEE. Trimming at V came to 3 bases and at J to 6 bases, leaving 9 bases not matched to a gene. The CDR3 DNA follows: TGTGCCAGCAGCGAGAAGGCGACAGGGGGCAGAAACATTCAGTACTTC. It is translated as CASSEKATGGRNIQYF.

The chain links TRBV6-5 to TRBJ1-4; 8 bases match TRBD1. The J segment lost 10 bases and the V segment lost 0 bases, leaving 7 bases of the junction unmatched. CDR1 and CDR2 from the germline V gene are MNHEY and SVGAGI. The CDR3 is 15 amino acids. CDR3 loop: CASSYSTGVGVKLFF. The CDR3 DNA is TGTGCCAGCAGTTACTCGACAGGGGTCGGAGTAAAACTGTTTTTT.